Each of the 12 T cell receptor beta chains below was sequenced from the same sample in a study of Ad26.COV2.S vaccination and SARS-CoV-2 variants. Treatment defined: roughly 18 received Ad26.COV2.S at low or high dose, single or two shots; roughly five received placebo; per-sample allocation not given. The investigators took samples on day 63 after the first vaccine or placebo injection. The table came from immunoSEQ multiplex PCR; TCRdb's copy has only in-frame clones and leaves some out. The table records about 320,000 clones, just over 85% of them present only once. This specimen consisted of peripheral blood, obtained in a trial of Ad26.COV2.S vaccine versus placebo. The receptors shown here come from a person aged 18-60 years who received the Ad26.COV2.S COVID-19 vaccine or a placebo.

The V gene is TRBV6-6, the J gene TRBJ2-1, with D possibly being TRBD2 (6 bases). This CDR3 contains 14 residues. Germline-derived CDR1 and CDR2 are MNHNY and SVGAGI (reference sequence). V lost 4 bases, J lost 6 bases, and 13 bases lay in between. CDR3 sequence reads: CASSSGGSPNEQFF. The CDR3 DNA reads TGTGCCAGCAGTTCTGGGGGGTCCCCCAATGAGCAGTTCTTC.

The rearrangement joins TRBV5-4 to TRBJ1-1; 10 nucleotides agree with TRBD1. The CDR3 is made up of 14 amino acids. V lost 3 bases, J lost 5 bases, and 4 bases stayed unmatched. The germline CDR1 and CDR2 sequences are SGHNT and YYREEE (reference sequence). The DNA for the CDR3 is TGTGCCAGCAGCTCCGGACAGGGGGGGACTGAAGCTTTCTTT. It translates to CASSSGQGGTEAFF.

The rearrangement links TRBV9 to TRBJ2-5; no reliable D call. CDR1 SGDLS and CDR2 YYNGEE come from the germline V gene. CDR3 length: 14 residues. Between the trimmed V and J ends, which lost 0 bases and 5 bases, there was a span of 11 bases. The chain's CDR3 is CASSVGRTRETQYF. In nucleotides, the CDR3 is TGTGCCAGCAGCGTAGGGCGGACGAGGGAGACCCAGTACTTC.

The table lists this clone with a count of one. This chain connects TRBV6-6 to TRBJ2-7; D might be TRBD1 (7 bases). Trimming cost V 2 bases and J 4 bases, with 15 bases left between them. This CDR3 has 15 amino acids. The germline CDR1 and CDR2 sequences are MNHNY and SVGAGI (reference sequence). Written as DNA, the CDR3 is TGTGCCAGCAGTTACAGGAGGGGGCAGGATTACGAGCAGTACTTC. This gives the protein CASSYRRGQDYEQYF.

The chain carries TRBV4-1 and TRBJ2-3, with TRBD2 identical over 9 bases. This CDR3 is 13 amino acids long. Trimming removed 4 bases from V and 4 bases from J; junction bases left unmatched: 0. The germline gives CDR1 MGHRA, CDR2 YSYEKL. The DNA of the CDR3 is TGCGCCAGCAGCCGCGGGGGGGCAGATACGCAGTATTTT. Translated: CASSRGGADTQYF.

This chain links TRBV6-5 with TRBJ2-7; 10 positions agree with TRBD2. Trimming took 7 bases from V and 1 from J; bases not matched to a gene: 4. CDR1 is MNHEY and CDR2 is SVGAGI in the germline V gene. CDR3 length equals 14 residues. CDR3 region: CASNKAGGSYEQYF. Written as DNA, the CDR3 is TGTGCCAGCAACAAAGCGGGGGGGTCCTACGAGCAGTACTTC.

This rearrangement joins TRBV6-2 or TRBV6-3 to TRBJ1-5, with D hard to call. This CDR3 region has 17 residues. V lost 6 bases, J lost 6 bases, and 24 bases lay in between. In germline, CDR1 is MNHEY, CDR2 SVGEGT. The CDR3 DNA sequence: TGTGCCAGCAGCCTCATCGACCCGGGCCCCTTGGGTCAGCCCCAGCATTTT. As protein: CASSLIDPGPLGQPQHF.

J is TRBJ1-1 and V is TRBV6-2 or TRBV6-3; D perhaps matches TRBD1 (5 bases). CDR1 and CDR2 (germline): MNHEY, SVGEGT. CDR3 length: 11 residues. V lost 5 bases and J lost 7, with 8 bases in between. The CDR3 sequence: CASSRDYEAFF. Written as DNA, the CDR3 is TGTGCCAGCAGTCGGGACTATGAAGCTTTCTTT.

V usage is TRBV3-1 (or the pseudogene TRBV3-2) and J usage is TRBJ2-5; 9 nucleotides align to TRBD1. CDR3 length equals 13 residues. The germline V gene encodes CDR1 LGHDT and CDR2 YNNKEL (reference sequence). V dropped 4 bases and J dropped 5; count of bases not matched to a gene: 2. This CDR3 is CASSPGQGETQYF. The CDR3 coding sequence is TGTGCCAGCAGCCCAGGACAGGGGGAGACCCAGTACTTC.

The chain joins TRBV11-2 to TRBJ1-2, with 7 bases identical to TRBD1. Germline values: CDR1 SGHAT, CDR2 FQNNGV. The CDR3 runs 16 residues. The V and J ends lost 5 bases and 8 bases, in that order; junction bases with no gene match: 17. The CDR3 DNA follows: TGTGCCAGCAGCCTCCATGGGGGACAGATAGTCTCCGGCTACACCTTC. Translation gives CASSLHGGQIVSGYTF.

The chain uses TRBV7-2 and TRBJ2-1, with TRBD1 as a possible D gene (8 bases). The CDR3 runs to 15 residues. The germline gives CDR1 SGHTA, CDR2 FQGNSA. Trimming cost V 1 base and J 6 bases, with 13 bases left between them. In DNA form, the CDR3 reads TGTGCCAGCAGCTTAGACAGGGGGGGATTCAATGAGCAGTTCTTC. This gives the protein CASSLDRGGFNEQFF.

This clone was detected once. The rearrangement uses TRBV25-1 and TRBJ2-2; perhaps TRBD1 as D (5 bases). The germline CDR1 and CDR2 sequences are MGHDK and SYGVNS. The germline V and J ends were trimmed by 1 base and 5 bases, with 8 bases remaining between them. This CDR3 has 14 residues. CDR3 nucleotide sequence: TGTGCCAGCAGTGAATCGACAGTAACCGGGGAGCTGTTTTTT. As protein: CASSESTVTGELFF.